This T cell receptor beta chain was identified during a study of blood T cells in healthy people across ages. This clonotype came up once. The antigen is unknown. Notes on the study in general: When one million T cells were used, diversity estimates were thought to be underestimates.

CDR3 length equals 14 residues. V lost 5 bases to trimming and J lost 3 bases; unmatched junction nucleotides: 4. Germline V lookup: CDR1 SEHNR, CDR2 FQNEAQ (reference sequence). A sample-barcoded 5' primer and a J-beta primer mix were used in a second PCR of roughly 6 to 11 cycles. From the 5' RACE reads, TCRdb called clonotypes with MiXCR, one entry per CDR3 protein. The table has around 780,000 distinct CDR3 sequences, roughly three fifths seen once. Sequences were obtained from blood. The TCR sequence derives from a man in his forties in good health. This sequence joins TRBV7-9 and TRBJ2-1, with 7 bases fitting TRBD2. The CDR3 here is CASSHSGYYNEQFF. The DNA for the CDR3 is TGTGCCAGCAGCCATAGCGGGTACTACAATGAGCAGTTCTTC.